The 7 T cell receptor beta chains reported below all come from one sample, sequenced in a study of blood T cell repertoires in COVID-19. TCRdb's table, derived via immunoSEQ multiplex PCR, lists solely in-frame clones and lacks some. The sample lists approximately 240,000 clones; around 80% were seen once. Sequenced: peripheral blood. These receptors originate from a woman aged 40 to 55 who had recovered from COVID-19.

Only a few counts were recorded for this clone. The chain couples TRBV13 to TRBJ2-7; no definite D call. V lost 0 bases to trimming and J lost 5 bases, with 5 bases between them. CDR3 length equals 12 residues. Germline CDR1 is PRHDT and CDR2 is FYEKMQ (reference sequence). The CDR3 region is CASSLGSDEQYF. The CDR3 coding sequence is TGTGCCAGCAGCTTAGGATCCGACGAGCAGTACTTC. Full variable domain (rest looked up from reference TRBV13 and TRBJ2-7): AAGVIQSPRHLIKEKRETATLKCYPIPRHDTVYWYQQGPGQDPQFLISFYEKMQSDKGSIPDRFSAQQFSDYHSELNMSSLELGDSALYFCASSLGSDEQYFGPGTRLTVT.

V is TRBV5-1 and J is TRBJ2-5; 12 nucleotides agree with TRBD2. The CDR3 has 15 amino acids. Germline loops: CDR1 SGHRS, CDR2 YFSETQ. The V gene end was trimmed by 7 bases and the J gene end by 5 bases; junction bases not matched to a gene: 9. The CDR3 nucleotides are TGCGCCAGCGGTCTAGCGGGGGGGCCGGGGGAGACCCAGTACTTC. Translating it yields CASGLAGGPGETQYF.

The chain has TRBV4-3 and TRBJ2-7; D gene unclear. CDR1 and CDR2 (germline): LGHNA, YSLEER. This CDR3 is 15 amino acids long. Trimming pared 1 base from V and 6 bases from J, leaving 16 bases between. CDR3 DNA: TGCGCCAGCAGCCAAGCGCTAGAATTTACTGGCGAGCAGTACTTC. Amino acid sequence: CASSQALEFTGEQYF.

The CDR3 loop is CASSSGTLSTDTQYF. In DNA form, the CDR3 reads TGCGCCAGCAGCTCCGGGACACTCAGCACAGATACGCAGTATTTT. This sequence joins TRBV5-1 and TRBJ2-3; D may be TRBD1 (6 bases). CDR1 SGHRS and CDR2 YFSETQ come from the germline V gene. The CDR3 spans 15 residues. The V end lost 3 bases, the J end lost 0 bases, and 11 bases lay between the germline ends.

This clone turned up a few times. The genes are TRBV27 and TRBJ1-1; TRBD1 matches 7 bases. The germline CDR1 and CDR2 sequences are MNHEY and SMNVEV (reference sequence). The CDR3 contains 15 residues. The junction had 10 bases not matched to a gene; V was cut back by 5 bases and J by 4 bases. CDR3 protein: CASSMSGGVGTEAFF. The DNA for the CDR3 is TGTGCCAGCAGTATGTCAGGGGGAGTAGGCACTGAAGCTTTCTTT.

This clone was found once. The chain uses TRBV7-9 and TRBJ2-3, with TRBD2 matching 7 bases. J was trimmed by 7 bases and V by 6 bases; bases with no gene match: 4. The CDR3 loop spans 12 amino acids. The germline gives CDR1 SEHNR, CDR2 FQNEAQ (reference sequence). The CDR3 protein is CASRPTSHTQYF. CDR3 nucleotides: TGTGCCAGCAGACCGACTAGCCATACGCAGTATTTT.

J is TRBJ2-1 and V is TRBV11-2; 9 nucleotides line up with TRBD1. The CDR3 loop spans 15 amino acids. Germline-derived CDR1 and CDR2 are SGHAT and FQNNGV. The trim removed 6 bases at V and 2 bases at J, leaving 5 bases unmatched. In DNA form, the CDR3 reads TGTGCCAGCAGTTCTAGACAGGGGGCCTACAATGAGCAGTTCTTC. Encoded protein: CASSSRQGAYNEQFF.